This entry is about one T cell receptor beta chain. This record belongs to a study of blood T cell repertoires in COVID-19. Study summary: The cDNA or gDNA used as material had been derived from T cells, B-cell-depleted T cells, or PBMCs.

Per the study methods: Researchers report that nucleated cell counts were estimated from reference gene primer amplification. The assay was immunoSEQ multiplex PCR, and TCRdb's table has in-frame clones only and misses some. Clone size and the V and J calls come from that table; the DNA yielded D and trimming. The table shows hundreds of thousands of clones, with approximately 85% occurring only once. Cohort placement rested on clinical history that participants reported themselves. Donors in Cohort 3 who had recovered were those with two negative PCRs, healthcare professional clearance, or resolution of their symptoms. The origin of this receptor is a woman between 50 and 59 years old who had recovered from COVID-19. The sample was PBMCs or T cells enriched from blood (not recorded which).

CDR3 loop: CASSVRRAGYNEQFF. The CDR3 bases are TGTGCCAGCAGCGTCCGGAGGGCGGGCTACAATGAGCAGTTCTTC. The genes are TRBV3-1 (or the pseudogene TRBV3-2) and TRBJ2-1; perhaps TRBD2 as D (6 bases). The CDR3 sequence is 15 residues long. V was clipped by 5 bases and J by 3 bases, with 14 bases between them. The V gene's germline CDR1 is LGHDT and CDR2 YNNKEL (reference sequence).